Listed below are T cell receptor beta chains from one sample, sequenced in a study of T cells in Graves' hyperthyroidism and ophthalmopathy. MiXCR was run by TCRdb on the multiplex PCR reads, yielding one entry per CDR3 protein. The sample consists of about 610,000 distinct CDR3 sequences, approximately 15% of them appearing once. The sequenced sample was blood. The receptors shown here come from a woman aged 40 to 50 with Graves' ophthalmopathy. The CDR3 runs from the conserved cysteine through the conserved F or W. D genes are given only for firm matches. Only some rows state a clone size, as once, few, many or a class for expanded clones.

d_gene: NA
abundance: NA
j_gene: TRBJ2-1
v_gene: TRBV9
CDR3nt: TGTGCCAGCAACGGCGGGACAATATACAATGAGCAGTTCTTC
CDR3aa: CASNGGTIYNEQFF

d_gene: TRBD1
abundance: many
j_gene: TRBJ1-1
v_gene: TRBV10-3
CDR3nt: TGTGCCATCAGTGATCTACAGGGGAGGGTGAACACTGAAGCTTTCTTT
CDR3aa: CAISDLQGRVNTEAFF

d_gene: NA
abundance: few
j_gene: TRBJ1-1
v_gene: TRBV30
CDR3nt: TGTGCCTGGAGTGTACAGGGCAGGGCGAACACTGAAGCTTTCTTT
CDR3aa: CAWSVQGRANTEAFF

d_gene: NA
abundance: NA
j_gene: TRBJ2-1
v_gene: TRBV5-5
CDR3nt: TGTGCCAGCAGCTTGTATCCGGCGAGCTCCTACAATGAGCAGTTCTTC
CDR3aa: CASSLYPASSYNEQFF

d_gene: TRBD2
abundance: NA
j_gene: TRBJ2-3
v_gene: TRBV20-1
CDR3nt: TGCAGCGTGGGGGGGTCGGATACGCAGTATTTT
CDR3aa: CSVGGSDTQYF

d_gene: NA
abundance: few
j_gene: TRBJ1-6
v_gene: TRBV11-2
CDR3nt: TGTGCCAGCAGCTTTGATAGGGTGGGTTCACCCCTCCACTTT
CDR3aa: CASSFDRVGSPLHF

d_gene: NA
abundance: many
j_gene: TRBJ1-2
v_gene: TRBV20-1
CDR3nt: TGCAGTGCTAGAGATCCGGTGGGGCGGCAGTGGGGCTACACCTTC
CDR3aa: CSARDPVGRQWGYTF

d_gene: NA
abundance: NA
j_gene: TRBJ1-6
v_gene: TRBV19
CDR3nt: TGTGCCAGTACCAAGGGACCAACACTGAATAATTCACCCCTCCACTTT
CDR3aa: CASTKGPTLNNSPLHF

d_gene: NA
abundance: many
j_gene: TRBJ2-7
v_gene: TRBV3-1
CDR3nt: TGTGCCAGCAGCCAGGACTCAATCACCTACGAGCAGTACTTC
CDR3aa: CASSQDSITYEQYF

d_gene: TRBD2
abundance: once
j_gene: TRBJ2-7
v_gene: TRBV20-1
CDR3nt: TGCAGTGTACGACTAGCGGGGATCTACGAGCAGTACTTC
CDR3aa: CSVRLAGIYEQYF

d_gene: NA
abundance: many
j_gene: TRBJ1-1
v_gene: TRBV27
CDR3nt: TGTGCTGGGGGAAACACTGAAGCTTTCTTT
CDR3aa: CAGGNTEAFF

d_gene: NA
abundance: many
j_gene: TRBJ1-5
v_gene: TRBV28
CDR3nt: TGTGCCAGCAGTATCGACAGCTTCAATCAGCCCCAGCATTTT
CDR3aa: CASSIDSFNQPQHF

d_gene: NA
abundance: many
j_gene: TRBJ1-2
v_gene: TRBV11-2
CDR3nt: TGTGCCAGCAGCTTAGCCCTAGGGGGAGGCTACACCTTC
CDR3aa: CASSLALGGGYTF

d_gene: NA
abundance: NA
j_gene: TRBJ2-1
v_gene: TRBV14
CDR3nt: TGTGCCAGCAGCCAAGTGAGGAGTAGCGGCAATGAGCAGTTCTTC
CDR3aa: CASSQVRSSGNEQFF

d_gene: NA
abundance: many
j_gene: TRBJ1-1
v_gene: TRBV20-1
CDR3nt: TGCAGTGCTAGAGATCTCGCCGGGGTCATAGGGAACACTGAAGCTTTCTTT
CDR3aa: CSARDLAGVIGNTEAFF

d_gene: TRBD2
abundance: many
j_gene: TRBJ2-3
v_gene: TRBV11-2
CDR3nt: TGTGCCAGCAGCTTTCTAGCGGGACCTCCCTCAGATACGCAGTATTTT
CDR3aa: CASSFLAGPPSDTQYF

d_gene: TRBD1
abundance: few
j_gene: TRBJ1-6
v_gene: TRBV3-1
CDR3nt: TGTGCCAGCAGCCTTGGACAGGCGCTCCGAAATTCACCCCTCCACTTT
CDR3aa: CASSLGQALRNSPLHF

d_gene: NA
abundance: NA
j_gene: TRBJ2-3
v_gene: TRBV6-1
CDR3nt: TGTGCCAGCAGTCCACAGGAGATCACAGATACGCAGTATTTT
CDR3aa: CASSPQEITDTQYF